The present TCR beta chain was sequenced within a study of lymphopenia after photon versus proton radiotherapy. CDR3 length: 14 amino acids. Germline values: CDR1 GTSNPN, CDR2 SVGIG (reference sequence). The trim removed 3 bases at V and 4 bases at J, leaving 0 bases unmatched. Assay used: immunoSEQ multiplex PCR; TCRdb lists only in-frame clones, some missing. The table shows roughly 13,000 clones, with 88% occurring only once. The receptor's source is a man aged 55 to 70 with pancreatic cancer. The chain joins TRBV30 to TRBJ2-2; 12 nucleotides align to TRBD2. Sequencing used peripheral blood, obtained from a patient treated with photon-based radiotherapy. The CDR3: CAWRTSGGTGELFF. The DNA of the CDR3 is TGTGCCTGGAGGACTAGCGGGGGCACCGGGGAGCTGTTTTTT.